The 32 T cell receptor beta chains below were found in one sample sequenced in a study of Ad26.COV2.S vaccination and SARS-CoV-2 variants. Measured with immunoSEQ multiplex PCR; TCRdb has only the in-frame clones, and not every one. This sample has about 400,000 clones, with 83% found just once. Sample treatment: about 20 received Ad26.COV2.S at low or high dose, single or two shots; a few received placebo; per-sample allocation not given. At day 63 after the first vaccine or placebo injection, samples were drawn. Sequencing used peripheral blood, obtained in a trial of Ad26.COV2.S vaccine versus placebo. The source of these receptors is a person between 18 and 59 years old who received the Ad26.COV2.S COVID-19 vaccine or a placebo.

This clone has only a few counts. J is TRBJ2-1 and V is TRBV6-4; 10 bases match TRBD2. The CDR3 contains 16 residues. Trimming took 4 bases from V and 9 from J; bases not matched to a gene: 12. Germline loops: CDR1 MRHNA, CDR2 SNTAGT. The CDR3 DNA reads TGTGCCAGCAGTGCTACCCGAGCGGGGGGGCCGGGTGAGCAGTTCTTC. Translating gives CASSATRAGGPGEQFF.

This chain connects TRBV18 to TRBJ2-3; 11 nucleotides align to TRBD2. V lost 5 bases to trimming and J lost 6 bases; unmatched junction nucleotides: 10. Germline CDR1 and CDR2: KGHSH and LQKENI. This CDR3 region has 16 residues. The CDR3 region is CASSANPGLAEDTQYF. CDR3 nucleotide sequence: TGTGCCAGCTCAGCCAACCCGGGACTAGCGGAGGATACGCAGTATTTT. The full variable domain, in which reference TRBV18 and TRBJ2-3 provide the parts outside the CDR3, is NAGVMQNPRHLVRRRGQEARLRCSPMKGHSHVYWYRQLPEEGLKFMVYLQKENIIDESGMPKERFSAEFPKEGPSILRIQQVVRGDSAAYFCASSANPGLAEDTQYFGPGTRLTVL.

The chain has TRBV5-1 and TRBJ2-3; TRBD1 agrees at 7 bases. V dropped 7 bases and J dropped 0; count of bases not matched to a gene: 5. The CDR3 is made up of 14 amino acids. In germline, CDR1 is SGHRS, CDR2 YFSETQ. In DNA, the CDR3 is TGCGCCAGCTCTAAGACAGGGAGCACAGATACGCAGTATTTT. It translates to CASSKTGSTDTQYF.

This sequence joins TRBV6-5 and TRBJ2-1; tentative D call: TRBD1 (5 bases). This CDR3 has 15 amino acids. CDR1 is MNHEY, CDR2 SVGAGI, per germline. Trimming pared 6 bases from V and 0 bases from J, leaving 12 bases between. The CDR3 region is CASRRQYDSYNEQFF. CDR3 coding DNA: TGTGCCAGCAGAAGACAGTACGACTCCTACAATGAGCAGTTCTTC.

CDR3 residues: CASSAGTGNTEAFF. CDR3 bases: TGTGCCAGTAGTGCCGGGACGGGAAACACTGAAGCTTTCTTT. The chain recombines TRBV19 with TRBJ1-1; weak D call: TRBD1 (5 bases). The germline gives CDR1 LNHDA, CDR2 SQIVND (reference sequence). CDR3 length equals 14 residues. V gave up 5 bases and J gave up 2 bases, with 12 bases separating them.

This clone was seen only once. This chain joins TRBV30 and TRBJ1-1; 7 bases match TRBD1. The CDR3 length is 13 residues. Losses at the gene ends were 3 bases for V and 6 bases for J; bases not matched to a gene: 7. Germline lookup yields CDR1 GTSNPN and CDR2 SVGIG (reference sequence). CDR3 DNA sequence: TGTGCCTGGAGCCCAGACAGGGCCGCTGAAGCTTTCTTT. Residues: CAWSPDRAAEAFF.

This sequence joins TRBV5-4 and TRBJ1-2; D is possibly TRBD1 (6 bases). The V gene lost 4 bases and the J gene lost 2 bases, with 15 bases spanning the gap. The CDR3 totals 15 residues. Looked up from germline, CDR1 is SGHNT and CDR2 is YYREEE (reference sequence). The CDR3 coding sequence is TGTGCCAGCAGCCCTGCAGGGGCAGCCAACTATGGCTACACCTTC. It yields the protein CASSPAGAANYGYTF. The entire variable domain, with the rest obtained from reference TRBV5-4 and TRBJ1-2, is as follows: ETGVTQSPTHLIKTRGQQVTLRCSSQSGHNTVSWYQQALGQGPQFIFQYYREEENGRGNFPPRFSGLQFPNYSSELNVNALELDDSALYLCASSPAGAANYGYTFGSGTRLTVV.

The chain couples TRBV7-9 to TRBJ1-3; D not resolved. CDR1 and CDR2 (germline): SEHNR, FQNEAQ (reference sequence). The CDR3 spans 17 residues. V lost 0 bases and J lost 4, with 16 bases in between. The CDR3 loop is CASSLAQPGGDGNTIYF. DNA for the CDR3: TGTGCCAGCAGCTTAGCGCAACCGGGTGGAGACGGAAACACCATATATTTT.

V and J are TRBV11-3 and TRBJ1-6; a weak D match, TRBD1 (6 bases). The germline V gene has CDR1 SGHNT and CDR2 YENEEA. Trimming took 4 bases from V and 7 from J, leaving 17 bases between them. The CDR3 has 16 residues. CDR3 protein: CASSSPRRGANSPLHF. CDR3 in DNA: TGTGCCAGCAGCTCGCCCCGCCGGGGGGCAAATTCACCCCTCCACTTT.

The chain couples TRBV4-1 to TRBJ1-1; D call uncertain. The germline gives CDR1 MGHRA, CDR2 YSYEKL. Trimming cost V 4 bases and J 6 bases, with 24 bases left between them. The CDR3 is 17 amino acids. This CDR3 reads CASSLGREGVQAPEAFF. Here the CDR3 DNA reads TGCGCCAGCAGCCTGGGAAGAGAAGGAGTCCAGGCCCCTGAAGCTTTCTTT.

The rearrangement links TRBV19 to TRBJ1-6, with D possibly being TRBD1 (5 bases). The CDR3 contains 14 residues. V lost 6 bases to trimming and J lost 6 bases, with 12 bases between them. Germline V gene sequence: CDR1 LNHDA, CDR2 SQIVND (reference sequence). DNA for the CDR3: TGTGCCAGTAGAACGGGACCCAGTAATTCACCCCTCCACTTT. As protein: CASRTGPSNSPLHF.

The chain has TRBV9 and TRBJ2-2; possible D gene TRBD1, 6 bases. This CDR3 spans 13 amino acids. Germline CDR1 and CDR2: SGDLS and YYNGEE. With 2 bases removed from V and 7 bases from J, the gap between germline ends came to 9 bases. The CDR3 coding sequence is TGTGCCAGCAGCGTCTTAGGGGGCGGGGAGCTGTTTTTT. It translates to CASSVLGGGELFF.

Only one count was recorded for this clone. The rearrangement uses TRBV4-1 and TRBJ2-1; D may be TRBD1 or TRBD2 (5 bases each). Trimming took off 8 bases at V and 9 bases at J, with 32 bases between the two ends. The germline V gene has CDR1 MGHRA and CDR2 YSYEKL. The CDR3 has 18 amino acids. The CDR3 DNA is TGCGCCAGCCCGAGGGGAATCGGGGTTCCAAAGGCCCTTAGTGAGCAGTTCTTC. It specifies CASPRGIGVPKALSEQFF.

The chain combines TRBV6-2 or TRBV6-3 with TRBJ2-5, with no clear D. From germline, CDR1 is MNHEY and CDR2 SVGEGT. V lost 5 bases and J lost 2, with 6 bases in between. The CDR3 sequence is 12 residues long. The CDR3 is CASSAQQETQYF. The CDR3 DNA reads TGTGCCAGCAGTGCCCAGCAAGAGACCCAGTACTTC.

In its sample, this clone was seen a few times. This sequence joins TRBV29-1 and TRBJ2-3, with D maybe TRBD2 (6 bases). Germline V gene sequence: CDR1 SQVTM, CDR2 ANQGSEA. The length of the CDR3 is 13 residues. The CDR3 nucleotides are TGCACCGCTGCCGGGGTAGCGGCAGATACGCAGTATTTT. Its protein product is CTAAGVAADTQYF.

The rearrangement links TRBV27 to TRBJ2-7, with D tentatively TRBD2 (5 bases). The CDR3 extends over 11 amino acids. V lost 4 bases and J 12 bases, leaving 13 bases between the germline ends. Germline V gene sequence: CDR1 MNHEY, CDR2 SMNVEV (reference sequence). The DNA for the CDR3 is TGTGCCAGCAGTTCGCTCCGGGAATTGTACTTC. This translates into CASSSLRELYF.

This clone was seen more than once but under ten times. This sequence joins TRBV19 and TRBJ2-2, with unresolved D. From germline, CDR1 is LNHDA and CDR2 SQIVND (reference sequence). This CDR3 has 14 residues. V lost 3 bases and J 3 bases, leaving 8 bases between the germline ends. The CDR3 here is CASSIDSYTGELFF. DNA for the CDR3: TGTGCCAGTAGTATCGACTCATACACCGGGGAGCTGTTTTTT. The full variable domain, rest sourced from reference TRBV19 and TRBJ2-2, is DGGITQSPKYLFRKEGQNVTLSCEQNLNHDAMYWYRQDPGQGLRLIYYSQIVNDFQKGDIAEGYSVSREKKESFPLTVTSAQKNPTAFYLCASSIDSYTGELFFGEGSRLTVL.

This clone was seen more than once but under ten times. This chain uses TRBV20-1 with TRBJ2-5; the match to TRBD2 covers 7 bases. CDR3 length: 15 amino acids. Germline-derived CDR1 and CDR2 are DFQATT and SNEGSKA (reference sequence). V lost 3 bases, J lost 5 bases, and 12 bases stayed unmatched. CDR3 sequence reads: CSASSSLGGGETQYF. The CDR3 nucleotides are TGCAGTGCTAGTTCCTCCCTGGGGGGAGGGGAGACCCAGTACTTC.

The chain joins TRBV7-9 to TRBJ2-1, with 8 positions matching TRBD2. This CDR3 comprises 16 residues. Per the germline V gene, CDR1 is SEHNR and CDR2 is FQNEAQ (reference sequence). The V gene end was trimmed by 5 bases and the J gene end by 1 base; junction bases not matched to a gene: 7. In nucleotides, the CDR3 is TGTGCCAGCAGCCCGAGAGCGGGGGTTTCCTACAATGAGCAGTTCTTC. Its protein product is CASSPRAGVSYNEQFF.

The CDR3 bases are TGTGCCAGCAGCCGCCTAAGGGGGATGGGTGAGCAGTTCTTC. It codes for CASSRLRGMGEQFF. The rearrangement links TRBV7-9 to TRBJ2-1, with a weak D call TRBD1 (6 bases). This CDR3 comprises 14 residues. Germline values: CDR1 SEHNR, CDR2 FQNEAQ (reference sequence). V lost 5 bases and J lost 9, with 17 bases in between. Full variable domain (remainder filled in from reference TRBV7-9 and TRBJ2-1): DTGVSQNPRHKITKRGQNVTFRCDPISEHNRLYWYRQTLGQGPEFLTYFQNEAQLEKSRLLSDRFSAERPKGSFSTLEIQRTEQGDSAMYLCASSRLRGMGEQFFGPGTRLTVL.

The genes are TRBV23-1 and TRBJ1-1; no reliable D call. TRBV23-1 is designated an ORF whose function remains uncertain. The CDR3 is 14 residues long. V shed 0 bases and J shed 1 base, with 6 bases lying between them. The CDR3 DNA follows: TGCGCCAGCAGTCAATCGTTAGGGAACACTGAAGCTTTCTTT. This translates into CASSQSLGNTEAFF.

This clone appeared a single time. The junction departs from germline at one end; a sequencing error may be responsible. Other DNA sequences in the sample encode the same CDR3. The V and J genes are TRBV5-1 and TRBJ2-7, with 8 nucleotides matching TRBD2. Germline lookup yields CDR1 SGHRS and CDR2 YFSETQ. This CDR3 contains 12 residues. The CDR3 DNA reads as TGTGCCAGCAGCGGGGGCCTCTACGAGCAGTACTTC. Translation: CASSGGLYEQYF.

V gene TRBV6-1 combines with J gene TRBJ1-1; a weak D match, TRBD1 (6 bases). This CDR3 comprises 16 residues. The V end was cut by 2 bases, the J end by 0 bases, with 13 bases between. Germline V CDR1 and CDR2: MNHNS, SASEGT. The CDR3 protein is CASSERGGRVNTEAFF. The CDR3 coding sequence is TGTGCCAGCAGTGAACGAGGGGGGCGGGTGAACACTGAAGCTTTCTTT.

V is TRBV20-1 and J is TRBJ2-7; D is ambiguous. Trimming shortened V by 3 bases and J by 7 bases, and 7 bases separated the two germline ends. This CDR3 has 10 amino acids. CDR1 DFQATT and CDR2 SNEGSKA come from the germline V gene (reference sequence). CDR3 protein: CSARSGEQYF. Written as DNA, the CDR3 is TGCAGTGCTAGGTCGGGTGAGCAGTACTTC.

This clone has only one observation. Other DNA sequences in this specimen translate into the identical CDR3. The chain recombines TRBV20-1 with TRBJ2-5; D is unresolved. The CDR3 runs to 11 residues. Trimming removed 2 bases at V and 1 base at J, with 2 bases between. Germline V gene lookup returns CDR1 DFQATT and CDR2 SNEGSKA (reference sequence). CDR3 in amino acids: CSARRQETQYF. In DNA, the CDR3 is TGCAGTGCTAGACGCCAAGAGACCCAGTACTTC.

This clone has just one count. The chain couples TRBV19 to TRBJ1-6, with 7 bases matching TRBD1. With V trimmed by 5 bases and J by 10 bases, 5 bases remained unmatched. There are 13 residues in the CDR3. Germline CDR1 is LNHDA and CDR2 is SQIVND (reference sequence). CDR3 sequence reads: CASSFQGGSPLHF. CDR3 coding DNA: TGTGCCAGTAGTTTTCAGGGGGGATCACCCCTCCACTTT.

The DNA for the CDR3 is TGTGCCAGCAGTCTAGGGGGAGGGGGCTACACCTTC. Translation gives CASSLGGGGYTF. The J gene is TRBJ1-2, the V gene TRBV25-1, with a weak D call TRBD1 (6 bases). The germline gives CDR1 MGHDK, CDR2 SYGVNS. This CDR3 contains 12 residues. V gave up 5 bases and J gave up 8 bases, with 12 bases separating them.

This clone was observed a handful of times. This chain links TRBV3-1 (or the pseudogene TRBV3-2) with TRBJ1-3; TRBD1 aligns across 9 bases. The CDR3 has 17 residues. With 1 base clipped from V and 4 bases from J, the junction kept 8 bases outside the gene matches. Germline CDR1 and CDR2: LGHDT and YNNKEL (reference sequence). CDR3: CASSQVGDRVLGNTIYF. In DNA, the CDR3 is TGTGCCAGCAGCCAAGTCGGGGACAGGGTCTTGGGAAACACCATATATTTT.

This clone has only a few counts. This chain uses TRBV11-3 with TRBJ2-7; D uncertain. CDR3 length: 12 amino acids. Between the trimmed V and J ends, which lost 5 bases and 4 bases, there was a span of 9 bases. The germline CDR1 and CDR2 sequences are SGHNT and YENEEA. The CDR3 loop is CASSPLGYEQYF. The CDR3 coding sequence is TGTGCCAGCAGCCCTCTAGGATACGAGCAGTACTTC. The variable domain in full, with the rest retrieved from reference TRBV11-3 and TRBJ2-7, is EAGVVQSPRYKIIEKKQPVAFWCNPISGHNTLYWYLQNLGQGPELLIRYENEEAVDDSQLPKDRFSAERLKGVDSTLKIQPAELGDSAVYLCASSPLGYEQYFGPGTRLTVT.

J is TRBJ1-2 and V is TRBV4-2; 7 bases match TRBD1. This CDR3 has 15 residues. Germline V gene data show CDR1 as LGHNA and CDR2 as YNFKEQ. V trimming: 4 bases; J trimming: 7 bases; junction bases outside the gene matches: 12. CDR3 bases: TGTGCCAGCAGCCTTACCGACAGGGATGACTTTGGCTACACCTTC. Translation: CASSLTDRDDFGYTF.

This clone was observed a few times. This same CDR3 is encoded by further DNA sequences in the sample. The gene calls are TRBV29-1 and TRBJ2-7; 11 bases align to TRBD1. Germline CDR1 and CDR2: SQVTM and ANQGSEA. CDR3 length equals 14 residues. The ends lost 1 base at V and 4 bases at J; junction bases unmatched: 3. The CDR3 sequence is CSVEVGDRGYEQYF. In nucleotides, the CDR3 is TGCAGCGTTGAAGTTGGGGACAGGGGGTACGAGCAGTACTTC.

Worth noting for this clone: Germline and junction disagree at one end, which may indicate a read error. This sequence joins TRBV10-3 and TRBJ1-1; D gene uncertain. The CDR3 sequence is 14 residues long. Germline CDR1 is ENHRY and CDR2 is SYGVKD. As DNA, the CDR3 is TGTGCCATCAGTGAGATAGGTTTGAAGACTGAAGCTTTCTTT. It codes for CAISEIGLKTEAFF.